Each of the 20 T cell receptor beta chains below was sequenced from the same sample in a study of cytomegalovirus exposure and HLA in healthy donors. The PCR had 60 Vbeta and 13 Jbeta primers. Data came from immunoSEQ multiplex PCR; TCRdb stores just in-frame clones and leaves some out. The data show some 110,000 clones, more than 75% seen once. The sequenced sample consisted of PBMCs. Receptor source: a woman aged 45-65 years in good health and CMV-seropositive.

The rearrangement links TRBV2 to TRBJ1-6; D remains unclear. The germline V gene has CDR1 SNHLY and CDR2 FYNNEI. The V end lost 5 bases, the J end lost 5 bases, and 7 bases lay between the germline ends. The CDR3 totals 13 residues. The CDR3 is CASSLRDNSPLHF. In DNA, the CDR3 is TGTGCCAGCAGTCTGAGAGATAATTCACCCCTCCACTTT.

The rearrangement uses TRBV7-2 and TRBJ2-7, with 11 bases lining up with TRBD2. The CDR3 extends over 17 amino acids. V was clipped by 5 bases and J by 2 bases; unmatched bases: 11. Germline lookup yields CDR1 SGHTA and CDR2 FQGNSA. Here the CDR3 DNA reads TGTGCCAGCAGCCTCGGGGCTAGCGGGGGGAACGCCTACGAGCAGTACTTC. It encodes CASSLGASGGNAYEQYF.

The chain combines TRBV14 with TRBJ1-2; a weak D match, TRBD1 (6 bases). The CDR3 is 14 residues long. Per germline, CDR1 SGHDN and CDR2 FVKESK. Trimming pared 2 bases from V and 7 bases from J, leaving 14 bases between. As DNA, the CDR3 is TGTGCCAGCAGCCAACCAGGGGTTTCTAGTGGCTACACCTTC. As protein: CASSQPGVSSGYTF.

This clone was seen a handful of times. V usage is TRBV18 and J usage is TRBJ1-2; 10 nucleotides agree with TRBD1. This CDR3 is built from 14 residues. Germline V gene data show CDR1 as KGHSH and CDR2 as LQKENI. V lost 1 base, J lost 6 bases, and 2 bases stayed unmatched. The CDR3 sequence: CASSPQTGGHGYTF. As DNA, the CDR3 is TGTGCCAGCTCACCACAGACAGGGGGCCATGGCTACACCTTC.

The table lists this clone with a count of one. The chain recombines TRBV28 with TRBJ1-6; tentative D call: TRBD1 (6 bases). Germline V gene data show CDR1 as MDHEN and CDR2 as SYDVKM. Trimming left V 6 bases short and J 11 bases short, with 14 bases between. This CDR3 spans 13 amino acids. CDR3 sequence (DNA): TGTGCCAGCAGGTGGCAGGGGTTACCACCCCTCCACTTT. Protein sequence: CASRWQGLPPLHF.

Regarding this clone: At one end the junction does not follow the germline gene, possibly because of a read error. This chain links TRBV7-9 with TRBJ2-7, with D perhaps TRBD2 (6 bases). The CDR3 extends over 14 amino acids. Germline CDR1 is SEHNR and CDR2 is FQNEAQ (reference sequence). DNA for the CDR3: TGTTCCAGCAGCTTAGCGGTGGGCAAGAACGAGCAGTACTTC. This encodes CSSSLAVGKNEQYF.

V usage is TRBV6-4 and J usage is TRBJ2-7; TRBD1 aligns across 8 bases. V shed 10 bases and J 2 bases; nucleotides not matched to a gene: 13. The CDR3 is 15 amino acids. The germline V gene encodes CDR1 MRHNA and CDR2 SNTAGT. CDR3 sequence: CATLIKKDRAYEQYF. Written as DNA, the CDR3 is TGTGCCACCCTGATTAAGAAGGACAGGGCCTACGAGCAGTACTTC.

The sample holds a few counts of this clone. The V gene is TRBV30, the J gene TRBJ1-2; 9 positions agree with TRBD1. This CDR3 has 14 amino acids. V was pared by 3 bases and J by 6 bases, with 8 bases of the junction left unmatched. Germline CDR1 and CDR2: GTSNPN and SVGIG (reference sequence). Written as DNA, the CDR3 is TGTGCCTGGAGCGCGGGACAGGGATATGATGGCTACACCTTC. This gives the protein CAWSAGQGYDGYTF. The full variable domain, rest sourced from reference TRBV30 and TRBJ1-2, is SQTIHQWPATLVQPVGSPLSLECTVEGTSNPNLYWYRQAAGRGLQLLFYSVGIGQISSEVPQNLSASRPQDRQFILSSKKLLLSDSGFYLCAWSAGQGYDGYTFGSGTRLTVV.

J is TRBJ1-5 and V is TRBV7-9, with 10 bases fitting TRBD1. This CDR3 has 16 amino acids. V shed 5 bases, J shed 4 bases, and the junction held 8 bases outside the gene matches. Germline loops: CDR1 SEHNR, CDR2 FQNEAQ (reference sequence). The CDR3 sequence: CASSELRTGGNQPQHF. CDR3 nucleotides: TGTGCCAGCAGCGAATTGCGGACAGGGGGGAATCAGCCCCAGCATTTT. The variable domain in full, with the rest retrieved from reference TRBV7-9 and TRBJ1-5, is DTGVSQNPRHKITKRGQNVTFRCDPISEHNRLYWYRQTLGQGPEFLTYFQNEAQLEKSRLLSDRFSAERPKGSFSTLEIQRTEQGDSAMYLCASSELRTGGNQPQHFGDGTRLSIL.

The chain combines TRBV28 with TRBJ1-5, with TRBD1 matching over 8 bases. The V gene end was trimmed by 5 bases and the J gene end by 10 bases; junction bases not matched to a gene: 16. Per germline, CDR1 MDHEN and CDR2 SYDVKM. This CDR3 is built from 16 residues. The CDR3 protein is CASSLGAGGTGSPQHF. In DNA, the CDR3 is TGTGCCAGCAGTCTTGGAGCAGGGGGCACGGGTAGTCCCCAGCATTTT. Full variable domain (outside the CDR3, taken from reference TRBV28 and TRBJ1-5): DVKVTQSSRYLVKRTGEKVFLECVQDMDHENMFWYRQDPGLGLRLIYFSYDVKMKEKGDIPEGYSVSREKKERFSLILESASTNQTSMYLCASSLGAGGTGSPQHFGDGTRLSIL.

This clone occurred a few times. The J gene is TRBJ1-5, the V gene TRBV6-5; D ambiguous. From germline, CDR1 is MNHEY and CDR2 SVGAGI. The CDR3 has 14 amino acids. The V end lost 6 bases, the J end lost 0 bases, and 9 bases lay between the germline ends. The DNA for the CDR3 is TGTGCCAGCAGGAGGGCAGGTAGCAATCAGCCCCAGCATTTT. Encoded protein: CASRRAGSNQPQHF.

The V and J genes are TRBV7-9 and TRBJ2-3; TRBD1 aligns across 7 bases. Germline CDR1 and CDR2: SEHNR and FQNEAQ (reference sequence). V gave up 3 bases and J gave up 3 bases; unmatched junction bases: 3. This CDR3 is built from 14 residues. The CDR3 sequence: CASSLGQRTDTQYF. The DNA for the CDR3 is TGTGCCAGCAGCTTGGGACAGAGAACAGATACGCAGTATTTT.

V and J are TRBV27 and TRBJ1-5; 7 positions agree with TRBD1. The V and J ends lost 5 bases and 11 bases, in that order; junction bases with no gene match: 15. The CDR3 spans 15 residues. Germline CDR1 MNHEY, CDR2 SMNVEV (reference sequence). As DNA, the CDR3 is TGTGCCAGCAGTCCCTTGGAGTCCTGGGACAGAGCCCAGCATTTT. This codes for CASSPLESWDRAQHF.

The chain employs TRBV9 and TRBJ1-1; TRBD1 matches 9 bases. The V gene end was trimmed by 0 bases and the J gene end by 2 bases; junction bases not matched to a gene: 5. The CDR3 totals 16 residues. Germline CDR1 is SGDLS and CDR2 is YYNGEE. The CDR3 loop reads CASSVAGTGYNTEAFF. DNA of the CDR3: TGTGCCAGCAGCGTAGCCGGGACAGGGTATAACACTGAAGCTTTCTTT.

In its sample, this clone was seen once. V is TRBV5-1 and J is TRBJ2-3, with 8 bases fitting TRBD2. This CDR3 is built from 15 residues. Germline loops: CDR1 SGHRS, CDR2 YFSETQ. With 4 bases clipped from V and 4 bases from J, the junction kept 8 bases outside the gene matches. The DNA for the CDR3 is TGCGCCAGCAGCCCGTCCGCGGGGGGCGCAGATACGCAGTATTTT. The encoded protein is CASSPSAGGADTQYF.

The V call is TRBV19, the J call TRBJ1-5; D not certain. With 1 base removed from V and 7 bases from J, the gap between germline ends came to 5 bases. This CDR3 comprises 12 residues. Germline assignment: CDR1 LNHDA and CDR2 SQIVND (reference sequence). The CDR3 DNA is TGTGCCAGTAGTATAGGCGGGCAGCCCCAGCATTTT. It codes for CASSIGGQPQHF.

This clone appeared once. The genes are TRBV7-9 and TRBJ1-1; 7 bases match TRBD1. The germline CDR1 and CDR2 sequences are SEHNR and FQNEAQ (reference sequence). The CDR3 is made up of 14 amino acids. J lost 0 bases, V lost 6 bases, and 4 bases had no gene match. The CDR3 here is CASSFGQVNTEAFF. The CDR3 DNA is TGTGCCAGCAGTTTCGGACAGGTGAACACTGAAGCTTTCTTT.

The rearrangement joins TRBV28 to TRBJ1-4; 9 bases match TRBD1. The J segment lost 8 bases and the V segment lost 6 bases, leaving 7 bases of the junction unmatched. This CDR3 region has 14 residues. CDR1 is MDHEN and CDR2 is SYDVKM in the germline V gene. The CDR3 DNA reads TGTGCCAGCAGGAGTCCGGGACAGGGAGAAAAACTGTTTTTT. Translation: CASRSPGQGEKLFF. The complete variable domain, with remaining parts taken from reference TRBV28 and TRBJ1-4, reads DVKVTQSSRYLVKRTGEKVFLECVQDMDHENMFWYRQDPGLGLRLIYFSYDVKMKEKGDIPEGYSVSREKKERFSLILESASTNQTSMYLCASRSPGQGEKLFFGSGTQLSVL.

This clone came up once. The chain couples TRBV27 to TRBJ2-5; 8 bases are a match to TRBD1. TRBJ2-7 matches the DNA end more closely, so the J call is doubtful. From germline, CDR1 is MNHEY and CDR2 SMNVEV (reference sequence). The CDR3 contains 14 residues. CDR3 nucleotides: TGTGCCAGCAGTTTGGACAGGGAATCCTACGAGCAGTACTTC. Translating gives CASSLDRESYEQYF.

This chain uses TRBV5-1 with TRBJ2-1; 12 bases align to TRBD2. CDR1 SGHRS and CDR2 YFSETQ come from the germline V gene. The junction had 7 bases not matched to a gene; V was cut back by 4 bases and J by 5 bases. This CDR3 has 16 residues. In DNA form, the CDR3 reads TGCGCCAGCAGCCCAGGGACTAGCGGGCCCCACAATGAGCAGTTCTTC. It codes for CASSPGTSGPHNEQFF.